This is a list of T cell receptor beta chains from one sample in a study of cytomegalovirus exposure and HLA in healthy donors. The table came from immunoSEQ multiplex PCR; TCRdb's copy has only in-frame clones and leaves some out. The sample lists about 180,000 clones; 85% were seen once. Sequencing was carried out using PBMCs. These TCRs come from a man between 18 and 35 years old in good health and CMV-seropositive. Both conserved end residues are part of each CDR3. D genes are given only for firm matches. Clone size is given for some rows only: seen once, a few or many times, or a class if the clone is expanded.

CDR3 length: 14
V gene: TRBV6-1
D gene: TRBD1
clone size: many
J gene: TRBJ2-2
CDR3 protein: CASSGTGDTGELFF
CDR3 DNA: TGTGCCAGCAGTGGGACAGGGGACACCGGGGAGCTGTTTTTT

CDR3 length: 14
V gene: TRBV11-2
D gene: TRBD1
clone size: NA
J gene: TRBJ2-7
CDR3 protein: CASSLRGLDYEQYF
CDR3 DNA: TGTGCCAGCAGCCTTAGGGGGCTGGACTACGAGCAGTACTTC

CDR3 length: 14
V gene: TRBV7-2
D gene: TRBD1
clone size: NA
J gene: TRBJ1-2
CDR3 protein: CASSLPTGSYGYTF
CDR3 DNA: TGTGCCAGCAGCTTACCGACAGGGAGTTATGGCTACACCTTC

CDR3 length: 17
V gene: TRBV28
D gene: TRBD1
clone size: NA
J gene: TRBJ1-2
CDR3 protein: CASSSPPRTGPNYGYTF
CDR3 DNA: TGTGCCAGCAGTTCTCCCCCCCGGACAGGTCCTAACTATGGCTACACCTTC

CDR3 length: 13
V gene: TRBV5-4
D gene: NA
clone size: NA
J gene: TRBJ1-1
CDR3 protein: CASSFGENTEAFF
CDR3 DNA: TGTGCCAGCAGCTTCGGGGAGAACACTGAAGCTTTCTTT

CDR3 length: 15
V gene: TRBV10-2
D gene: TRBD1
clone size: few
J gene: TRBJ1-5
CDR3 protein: CASSDQQGAAQPQHF
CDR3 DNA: TGCGCCAGCAGTGACCAGCAGGGGGCTGCTCAGCCCCAGCATTTT

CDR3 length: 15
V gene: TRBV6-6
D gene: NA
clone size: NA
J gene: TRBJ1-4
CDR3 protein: CASSPFPATNEKLFF
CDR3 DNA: TGTGCCAGCAGCCCGTTCCCAGCAACTAATGAAAAACTGTTTTTT

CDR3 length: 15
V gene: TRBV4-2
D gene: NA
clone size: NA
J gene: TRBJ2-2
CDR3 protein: CASSQVVGEGGELFF
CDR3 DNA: TGTGCCAGCAGCCAAGTGGTGGGAGAGGGCGGGGAGCTGTTTTTT

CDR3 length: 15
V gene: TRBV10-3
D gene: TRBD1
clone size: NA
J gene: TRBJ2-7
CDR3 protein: CAISDPGQLSYEQYF
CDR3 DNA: TGTGCCATCAGTGATCCGGGACAGCTTTCCTACGAGCAGTACTTC

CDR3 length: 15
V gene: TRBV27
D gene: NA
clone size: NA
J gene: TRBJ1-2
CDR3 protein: CASGDAGAGALGYTF
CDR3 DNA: TGTGCCAGCGGTGATGCGGGGGCTGGGGCCCTCGGCTACACCTTC

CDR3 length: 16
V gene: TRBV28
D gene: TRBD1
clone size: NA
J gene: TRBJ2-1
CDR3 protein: CASSPPGQGTYNEQFF
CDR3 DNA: TGTGCCAGCAGCCCTCCTGGACAGGGGACCTACAATGAGCAGTTCTTC

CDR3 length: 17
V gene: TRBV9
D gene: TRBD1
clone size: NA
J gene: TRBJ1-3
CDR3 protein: CASSAYGQESSGNTIYF
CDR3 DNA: TGTGCCAGCAGCGCCTATGGACAGGAAAGCTCTGGAAACACCATATATTTT

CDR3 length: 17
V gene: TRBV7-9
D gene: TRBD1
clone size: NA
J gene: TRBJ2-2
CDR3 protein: CASSPSGSDRGTGELFF
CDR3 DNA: TGTGCCAGCAGCCCTTCGGGTTCCGACAGGGGTACCGGGGAGCTGTTTTTT

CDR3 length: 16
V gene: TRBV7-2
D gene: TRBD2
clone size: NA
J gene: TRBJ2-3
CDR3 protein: CASSLKAGASTDTQYF
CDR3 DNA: TGTGCCAGCAGCCTCAAAGCGGGGGCAAGCACAGATACGCAGTATTTT

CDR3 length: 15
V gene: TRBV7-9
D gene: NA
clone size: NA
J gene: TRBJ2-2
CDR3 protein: CASSPPPRGPGELFF
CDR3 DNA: TGTGCCAGCAGCCCACCCCCCCGGGGTCCCGGGGAGCTGTTTTTT

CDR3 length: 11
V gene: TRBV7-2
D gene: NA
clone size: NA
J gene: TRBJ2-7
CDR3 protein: CASADSDEQYF
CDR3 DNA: TGTGCCAGCGCCGACTCGGACGAGCAGTACTTC

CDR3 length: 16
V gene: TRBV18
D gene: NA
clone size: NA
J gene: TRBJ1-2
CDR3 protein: CASSPSVNKANYGYTF
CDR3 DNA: TGTGCCAGCTCACCTAGCGTCAACAAAGCTAACTATGGCTACACCTTC

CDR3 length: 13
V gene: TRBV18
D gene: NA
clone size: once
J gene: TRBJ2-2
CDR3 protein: CASSPDRNGELFF
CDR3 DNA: TGTGCCAGCTCACCTGACAGGAATGGGGAGCTGTTTTTT

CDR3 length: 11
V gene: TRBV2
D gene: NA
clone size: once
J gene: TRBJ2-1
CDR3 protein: CASSEETRTFF
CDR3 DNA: TGTGCCAGCAGTGAAGAGACTAGAACGTTCTTC

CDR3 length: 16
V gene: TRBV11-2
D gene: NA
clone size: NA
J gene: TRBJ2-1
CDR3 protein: CASSLSGRGSYNEQFF
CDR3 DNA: TGTGCCAGCAGCTTATCTGGGCGGGGAAGCTACAATGAGCAGTTCTTC

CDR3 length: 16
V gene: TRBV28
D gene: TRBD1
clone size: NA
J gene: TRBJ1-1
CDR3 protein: CASSTRDRGRHTEAFF
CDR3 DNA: TGTGCCAGCAGTACCCGGGACAGGGGGCGGCACACTGAAGCTTTCTTT

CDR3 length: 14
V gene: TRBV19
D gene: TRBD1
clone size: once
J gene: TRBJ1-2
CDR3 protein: CASSTQTGRVGYTF
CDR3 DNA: TGTGCCAGTAGTACGCAGACAGGGCGGGTTGGCTACACCTTC

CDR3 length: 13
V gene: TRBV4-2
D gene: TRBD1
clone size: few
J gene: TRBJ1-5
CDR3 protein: CASSRTGDQPQHF
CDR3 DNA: TGTGCCAGCAGCAGGACAGGGGATCAGCCCCAGCATTTT

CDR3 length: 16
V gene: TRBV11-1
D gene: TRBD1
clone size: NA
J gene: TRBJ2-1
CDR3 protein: CASSTTQGDSYNEQFF
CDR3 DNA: TGTGCCAGCAGCACGACCCAGGGGGACTCCTACAATGAGCAGTTCTTC

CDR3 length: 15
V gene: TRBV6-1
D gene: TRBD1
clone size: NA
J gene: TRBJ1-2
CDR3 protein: CASSPRDRTNYGYTF
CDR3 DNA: TGTGCCAGCAGCCCCAGGGACAGGACTAACTATGGCTACACCTTC

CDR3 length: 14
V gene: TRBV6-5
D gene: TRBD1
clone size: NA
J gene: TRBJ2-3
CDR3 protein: CAARTGSPTDTQYF
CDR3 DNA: TGTGCCGCAAGGACAGGGTCCCCCACAGATACGCAGTATTTT

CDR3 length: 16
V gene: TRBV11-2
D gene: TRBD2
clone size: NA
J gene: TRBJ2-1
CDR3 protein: CASSSGLAGGYNEQFF
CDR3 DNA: TGTGCCAGCAGCTCGGGACTAGCGGGGGGGTACAATGAGCAGTTCTTC

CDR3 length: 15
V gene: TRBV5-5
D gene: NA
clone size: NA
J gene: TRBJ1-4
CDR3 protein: CASSLALQFNEKLFF
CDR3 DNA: TGTGCCAGCAGCTTGGCTCTACAGTTTAATGAAAAACTGTTTTTT

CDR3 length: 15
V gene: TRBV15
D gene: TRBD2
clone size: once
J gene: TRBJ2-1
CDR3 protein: CATSRDAAGGHGQFF
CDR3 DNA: TGTGCCACCAGCAGAGATGCAGCGGGAGGCCACGGGCAGTTCTTC

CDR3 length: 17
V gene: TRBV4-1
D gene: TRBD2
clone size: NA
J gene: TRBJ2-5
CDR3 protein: CASSQESSSGSGETQYF
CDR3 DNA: TGCGCCAGCAGCCAAGAATCGTCTAGCGGGAGCGGGGAGACCCAGTACTTC

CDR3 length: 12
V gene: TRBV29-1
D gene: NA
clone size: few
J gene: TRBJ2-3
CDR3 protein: CSVVLRTDTQYF
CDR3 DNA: TGCAGCGTTGTTTTACGGACAGATACGCAGTATTTT